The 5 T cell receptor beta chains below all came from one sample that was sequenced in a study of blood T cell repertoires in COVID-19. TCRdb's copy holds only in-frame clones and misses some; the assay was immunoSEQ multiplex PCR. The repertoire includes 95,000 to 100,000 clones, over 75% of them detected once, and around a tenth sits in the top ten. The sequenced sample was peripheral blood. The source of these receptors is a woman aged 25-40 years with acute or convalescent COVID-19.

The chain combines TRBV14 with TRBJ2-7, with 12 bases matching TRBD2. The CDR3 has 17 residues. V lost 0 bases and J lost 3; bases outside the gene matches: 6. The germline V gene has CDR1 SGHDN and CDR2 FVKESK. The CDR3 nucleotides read TGTGCCAGCAGCCAAGAAAAGATGACTAGCGGGGGCTACGAGCAGTACTTC. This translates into CASSQEKMTSGGYEQYF.

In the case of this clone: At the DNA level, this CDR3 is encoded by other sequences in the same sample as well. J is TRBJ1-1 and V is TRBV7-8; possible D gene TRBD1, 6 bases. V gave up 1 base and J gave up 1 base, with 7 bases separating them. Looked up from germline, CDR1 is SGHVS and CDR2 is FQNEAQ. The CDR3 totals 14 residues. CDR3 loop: CASSLVGGNTEAFF. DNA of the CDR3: TGTGCCAGCAGCTTAGTAGGGGGGAACACTGAAGCTTTCTTT.

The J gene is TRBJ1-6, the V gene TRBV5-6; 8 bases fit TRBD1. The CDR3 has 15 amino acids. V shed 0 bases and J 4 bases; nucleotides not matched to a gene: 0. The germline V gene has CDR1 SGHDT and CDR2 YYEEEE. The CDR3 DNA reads TGTGCCAGCAGCTTGGGGGACAGGTATAATTCACCCCTCCACTTT. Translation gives CASSLGDRYNSPLHF.

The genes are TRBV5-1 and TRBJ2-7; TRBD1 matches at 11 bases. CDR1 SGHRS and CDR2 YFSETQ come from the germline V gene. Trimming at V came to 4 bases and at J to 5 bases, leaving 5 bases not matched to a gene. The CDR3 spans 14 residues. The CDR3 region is CASSGQGAVHEQYF. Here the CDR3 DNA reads TGCGCCAGCAGCGGACAGGGGGCCGTCCACGAGCAGTACTTC. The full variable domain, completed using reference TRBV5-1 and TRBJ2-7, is KAGVTQTPRYLIKTRGQQVTLSCSPISGHRSVSWYQQTPGQGLQFLFEYFSETQRNKGNFPGRFSGRQFSNSRSEMNVSTLELGDSALYLCASSGQGAVHEQYFGPGTRLTVT.

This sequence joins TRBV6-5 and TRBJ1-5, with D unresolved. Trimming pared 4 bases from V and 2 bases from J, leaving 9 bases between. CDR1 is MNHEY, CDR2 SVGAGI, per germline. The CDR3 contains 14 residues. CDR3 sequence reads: CASSLEGGNQPQHF. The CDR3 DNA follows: TGTGCCAGCAGTTTGGAGGGAGGCAATCAGCCCCAGCATTTT.